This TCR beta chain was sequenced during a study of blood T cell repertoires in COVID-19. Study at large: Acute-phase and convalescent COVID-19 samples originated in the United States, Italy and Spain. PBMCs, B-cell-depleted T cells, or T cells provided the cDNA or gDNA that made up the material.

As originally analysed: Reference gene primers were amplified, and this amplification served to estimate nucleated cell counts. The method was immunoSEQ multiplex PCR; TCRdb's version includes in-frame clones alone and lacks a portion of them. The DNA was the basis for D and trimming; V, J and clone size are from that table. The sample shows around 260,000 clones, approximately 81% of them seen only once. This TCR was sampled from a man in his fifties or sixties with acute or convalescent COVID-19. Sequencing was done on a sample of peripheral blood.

CDR3 sequence (DNA): TGTGCCAGTAGTATTTGGGGGACAGGTTATGGCTACACCTTC. Translation gives CASSIWGTGYGYTF. The rearrangement uses TRBV19 and TRBJ1-2, with 8 bases fitting TRBD1. Germline V gene lookup returns CDR1 LNHDA and CDR2 SQIVND (reference sequence). This CDR3 has 14 residues. V lost 3 bases to trimming and J lost 5 bases; unmatched junction nucleotides: 5.